These 18 T cell receptor beta chains came from one sample sequenced in a study of T cell responses to AZD1222 COVID-19 vaccine. Using immunoSEQ multiplex PCR, the repertoire was profiled, and TCRdb retains in-frame clones only, with some absent. The sample holds 85,000 to 90,000 clones, 85% to 90% seen once. The source material was peripheral blood, sampled 28 days after the second AZD1222 dose. The origin of the receptors is an adult who received the AZD1222 COVID-19 vaccine.

The J gene is TRBJ1-1, the V gene TRBV20-1; D gene unclear. Germline CDR1 is DFQATT and CDR2 is SNEGSKA (reference sequence). V was cut by 5 bases and J by 3 bases, with 7 bases left in between. The CDR3 has 11 residues. The CDR3 bases are TGCAGTGCTTTTAGATACACTGAAGCTTTCTTT. Translating it yields CSAFRYTEAFF.

The chain links TRBV6-1 to TRBJ1-5; 8 bases are shared with TRBD1. Germline V CDR1 and CDR2: MNHNS, SASEGT. V shed 0 bases and J 4 bases; nucleotides not matched to a gene: 14. The CDR3 extends over 19 amino acids. CDR3 coding DNA: TGTGCCAGCAGTGAAGCGAGGTATCGGACAGGGTTCGAGAATCAGCCCCAGCATTTT. Translated: CASSEARYRTGFENQPQHF.

The chain is built from TRBV20-1 and TRBJ2-7; D not resolved. In germline, CDR1 is DFQATT, CDR2 SNEGSKA (reference sequence). The CDR3 runs 13 residues. V was cut by 3 bases and J by 6 bases, with 15 bases left in between. The chain's CDR3 is CSASKTSIPEQYF. CDR3 nucleotide sequence: TGCAGTGCTAGTAAGACGTCGATCCCCGAGCAGTACTTC.

The chain has TRBV24-1 and TRBJ1-2; weak D call: TRBD1 (5 bases). From germline, CDR1 is KGHDR and CDR2 SFDVKD. V was pared by 5 bases and J by 3 bases, with 9 bases between. The CDR3 runs 13 residues. CDR3: CATSGGADYGYTF. The CDR3 nucleotides read TGTGCCACCAGTGGGGGCGCGGACTATGGCTACACCTTC.

V and J are TRBV5-1 and TRBJ1-2; D may be TRBD1 (6 bases). Per germline, CDR1 SGHRS and CDR2 YFSETQ. V lost 0 bases and J 4 bases, leaving 13 bases between the germline ends. The CDR3 runs to 15 residues. CDR3 in amino acids: CASSLGGQPVYGYTF. The CDR3 coding sequence is TGCGCCAGCAGCTTGGGCGGACAGCCGGTCTATGGCTACACCTTC.

This chain joins TRBV5-1 and TRBJ1-4; D may be TRBD1 (6 bases). This CDR3 is built from 14 residues. V was clipped by 3 bases and J by 3 bases, with 9 bases between them. Per the germline V gene, CDR1 is SGHRS and CDR2 is YFSETQ. The CDR3 spells CASSSGVPNEKLFF. CDR3 DNA: TGCGCCAGCAGCTCAGGGGTTCCTAATGAAAAACTGTTTTTT.

This chain's CDR3 is CASSYTGRGPYGYTF. DNA of the CDR3: TGTGCCAGCAGCTATACAGGGAGGGGTCCTTATGGCTACACCTTC. The rearrangement uses TRBV7-9 and TRBJ1-2; D is perhaps TRBD1 (6 bases). The CDR3 sequence is 15 residues long. Trimming cost V 4 bases and J 5 bases, with 17 bases left between them. Germline-derived CDR1 and CDR2 are SEHNR and FQNEAQ (reference sequence).

This chain joins TRBV6-5 and TRBJ2-3; a weak D match, TRBD2 (5 bases). The germline V gene encodes CDR1 MNHEY and CDR2 SVGAGI. V was clipped by 6 bases and J by 6 bases, with 10 bases between them. The CDR3 consists of 12 residues. CDR3 in amino acids: CASSHGSDTQYF. CDR3 nucleotides: TGTGCCAGCAGCCATGGGAGCGATACGCAGTATTTT.

V is TRBV11-2 and J is TRBJ2-2; D assignment may be TRBD1 or TRBD2 (5 bases each). Looked up from germline, CDR1 is SGHAT and CDR2 is FQNNGV. The CDR3 spans 12 residues. The V and J ends lost 8 bases and 2 bases respectively, with 6 bases between them. For the CDR3, the DNA is TGTGCCAGCGGGGGAAACACCGGGGAGCTGTTTTTT. Protein product: CASGGNTGELFF.

The V and J genes are TRBV9 and TRBJ1-6; tentatively, D is TRBD1 (5 bases). Germline CDR1 SGDLS, CDR2 YYNGEE. CDR3 length equals 13 residues. Between the trimmed V and J ends, which lost 3 bases and 14 bases, there was a span of 15 bases. DNA of the CDR3: TGTGCCAGCAGCGAGCAGGGATTTGGGGCCCTCCACTTT. Protein sequence: CASSEQGFGALHF.

The CDR3 reads CASSLVTSNEQFF. DNA for the CDR3: TGCGCCAGCAGCTTGGTGACTAGCAATGAGCAGTTCTTC. This chain uses TRBV5-1 with TRBJ2-1; possible D gene TRBD2, 6 bases. Trimming removed 0 bases at V and 6 bases at J, with 7 bases between. The CDR3 covers 13 residues. Germline V gene lookup returns CDR1 SGHRS and CDR2 YFSETQ.

The chain has TRBV2 and TRBJ1-2; the D gene is possibly TRBD1 (5 bases). CDR3 length: 13 amino acids. The V end lost 1 base, the J end lost 2 bases, and 5 bases lay between the germline ends. Germline CDR1 and CDR2: SNHLY and FYNNEI. CDR3 sequence reads: CASSEGQNYGYTF. DNA of the CDR3: TGTGCCAGCAGTGAAGGACAGAACTATGGCTACACCTTC. Complete variable domain (other parts from reference TRBV2 and TRBJ1-2): EPEVTQTPSHQVTQMGQEVILRCVPISNHLYFYWYRQILGQKVEFLVSFYNNEISEKSEIFDDQFSVERPDGSNFTLKIRSTKLEDSAMYFCASSEGQNYGYTFGSGTRLTVV.

This clone turned up a few times. The chain couples TRBV7-8 to TRBJ1-5; no clear D gene. V lost 5 bases and J lost 6, with 11 bases in between. The CDR3 spans 13 residues. Per germline, CDR1 SGHVS and CDR2 FQNEAQ. The CDR3 region has the DNA TGTGCCAGCAGCCTCTCCGGAACTCAGCCCCAGCATTTT. It codes for CASSLSGTQPQHF.

The rearrangement uses TRBV7-3 and TRBJ1-5; D gene uncertain. The germline V gene has CDR1 SGHTA and CDR2 FQGTGA. Trimming cost V 3 bases and J 0 bases, with 9 bases left between them. The CDR3 extends over 15 amino acids. This CDR3 reads CASSFVRYSNQPQHF. The CDR3 DNA is TGTGCCAGCAGCTTTGTCCGGTATAGCAATCAGCCCCAGCATTTT.

The chain has TRBV2 and TRBJ2-1, with a tentative D call TRBD1 (5 bases). In germline, CDR1 is SNHLY, CDR2 FYNNEI. V gave up 7 bases and J gave up 0 bases, with 13 bases separating them. The CDR3 totals 15 residues. The CDR3 DNA follows: TGTGCCAGCATTGTGGGGCCACCCTCCTACAATGAGCAGTTCTTC. It translates to CASIVGPPSYNEQFF.

The chain employs TRBV18 and TRBJ2-7, with D possibly matching TRBD2 (6 bases). Germline V lookup: CDR1 KGHSH, CDR2 LQKENI. The CDR3 has 15 amino acids. Trimming removed 4 bases from V and 0 bases from J, with 13 bases in between. Here the CDR3 DNA reads TGTGCCAGCTCACGCGGGGACGGAGACTCCTACGAGCAGTACTTC. This translates into CASSRGDGDSYEQYF.

This sequence joins TRBV6-5 and TRBJ1-6; 11 positions match TRBD1. V shed 7 bases, J shed 10 bases, and the junction held 6 bases outside the gene matches. CDR1 is MNHEY, CDR2 SVGAGI, per germline. CDR3 length: 14 amino acids. The CDR3 nucleotides are TGTGCCAGCACGGGACAGGGGGGCAACTCACCCCTCCACTTT. This gives the protein CASTGQGGNSPLHF.

The chain joins TRBV3-1 (or the pseudogene TRBV3-2) to TRBJ2-7; maybe TRBD1 (5 bases). The CDR3 covers 16 residues. Germline V gives CDR1 LGHDT, CDR2 YNNKEL (reference sequence). V was shortened by 4 bases and J by 7 bases, with 23 bases between the two germline ends. Here the CDR3 reads CASSPGWWGGKGEQYF. CDR3 nucleotides: TGTGCCAGCAGCCCTGGCTGGTGGGGCGGTAAGGGAGAGCAGTACTTC.